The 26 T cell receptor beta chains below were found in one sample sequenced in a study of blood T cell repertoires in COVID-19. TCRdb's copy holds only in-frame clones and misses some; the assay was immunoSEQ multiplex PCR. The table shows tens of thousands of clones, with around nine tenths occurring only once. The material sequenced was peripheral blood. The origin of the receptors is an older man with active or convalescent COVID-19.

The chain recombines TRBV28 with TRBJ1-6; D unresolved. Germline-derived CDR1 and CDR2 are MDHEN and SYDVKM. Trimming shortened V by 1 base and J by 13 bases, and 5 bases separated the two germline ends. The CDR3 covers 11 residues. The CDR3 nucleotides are TGTGCCAGCAGTTTATCGGTCCCCCTCCACTTT. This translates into CASSLSVPLHF.

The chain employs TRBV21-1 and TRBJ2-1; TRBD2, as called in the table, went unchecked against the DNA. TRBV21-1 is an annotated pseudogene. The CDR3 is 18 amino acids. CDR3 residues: CASSNVSGGVLSYNEQFF. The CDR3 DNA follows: TGTGCCAGCAGCAACGTAAGCGGGGGGGTTCTTTCGTACAATGAGCAGTTCTTC.

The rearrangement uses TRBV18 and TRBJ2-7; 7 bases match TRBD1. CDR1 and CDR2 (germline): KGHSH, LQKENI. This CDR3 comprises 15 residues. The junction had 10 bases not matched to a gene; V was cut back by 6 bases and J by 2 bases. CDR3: CASSLRDRGPYEQYF. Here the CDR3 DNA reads TGTGCCAGCTCGCTCCGGGACAGAGGTCCCTACGAGCAGTACTTC.

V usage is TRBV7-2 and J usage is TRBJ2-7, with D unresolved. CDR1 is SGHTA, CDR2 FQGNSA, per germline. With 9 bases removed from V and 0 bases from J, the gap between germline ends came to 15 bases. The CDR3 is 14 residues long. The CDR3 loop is CASRSRLLSYEQYF. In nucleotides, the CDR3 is TGTGCCAGTCGATCGAGACTGCTCTCCTACGAGCAGTACTTC.

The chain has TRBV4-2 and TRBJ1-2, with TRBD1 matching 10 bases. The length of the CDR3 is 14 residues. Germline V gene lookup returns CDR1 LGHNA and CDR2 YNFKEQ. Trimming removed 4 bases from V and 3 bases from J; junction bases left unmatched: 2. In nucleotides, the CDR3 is TGTGCCAGCAGCCCCGGGACAGGGGACTATGGCTACACCTTC. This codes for CASSPGTGDYGYTF.

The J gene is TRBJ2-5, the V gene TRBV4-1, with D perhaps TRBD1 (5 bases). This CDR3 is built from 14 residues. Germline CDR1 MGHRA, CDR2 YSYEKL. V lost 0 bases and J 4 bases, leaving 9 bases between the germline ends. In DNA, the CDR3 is TGCGCCAGCAGCCAAGATCCCAGGGCAGAGACCCAGTACTTC. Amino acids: CASSQDPRAETQYF.

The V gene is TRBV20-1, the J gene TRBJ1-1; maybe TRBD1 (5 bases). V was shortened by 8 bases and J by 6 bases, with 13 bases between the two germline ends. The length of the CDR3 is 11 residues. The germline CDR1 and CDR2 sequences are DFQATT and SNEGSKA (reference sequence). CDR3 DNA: TGCAGTACCAGGGCATTTTCTGAAGCTTTCTTT. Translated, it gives CSTRAFSEAFF.

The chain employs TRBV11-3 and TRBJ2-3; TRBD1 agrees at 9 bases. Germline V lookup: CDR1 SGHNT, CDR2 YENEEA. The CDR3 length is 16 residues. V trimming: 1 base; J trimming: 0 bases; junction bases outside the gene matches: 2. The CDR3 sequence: CASSLAGTGSTDTQYF. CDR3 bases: TGTGCCAGCAGCTTAGCCGGGACAGGGAGCACAGATACGCAGTATTTT. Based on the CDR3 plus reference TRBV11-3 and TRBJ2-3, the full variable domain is EAGVVQSPRYKIIEKKQPVAFWCNPISGHNTLYWYLQNLGQGPELLIRYENEEAVDDSQLPKDRFSAERLKGVDSTLKIQPAELGDSAVYLCASSLAGTGSTDTQYFGPGTRLTVL.

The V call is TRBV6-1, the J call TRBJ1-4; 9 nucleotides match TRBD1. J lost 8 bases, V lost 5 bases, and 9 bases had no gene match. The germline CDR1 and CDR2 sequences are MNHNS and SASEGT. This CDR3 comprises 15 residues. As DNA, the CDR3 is TGTGCCAGCAGTCAACCGGGACAGGGACGGGAAAAACTGTTTTTT. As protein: CASSQPGQGREKLFF.

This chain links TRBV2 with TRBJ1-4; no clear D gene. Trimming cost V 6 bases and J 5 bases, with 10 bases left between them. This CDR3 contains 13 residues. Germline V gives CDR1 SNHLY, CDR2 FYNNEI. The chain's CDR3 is CASRSGGNEKLFF. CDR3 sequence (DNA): TGTGCCAGCAGGTCCGGCGGAAATGAAAAACTGTTTTTT.

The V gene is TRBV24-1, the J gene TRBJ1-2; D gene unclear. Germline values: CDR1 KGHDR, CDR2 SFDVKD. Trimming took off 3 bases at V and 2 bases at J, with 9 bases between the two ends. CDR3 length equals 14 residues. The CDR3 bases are TGTGCCACCAGTGATCGTGACGGGAACTATGGCTACACCTTC. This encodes CATSDRDGNYGYTF.

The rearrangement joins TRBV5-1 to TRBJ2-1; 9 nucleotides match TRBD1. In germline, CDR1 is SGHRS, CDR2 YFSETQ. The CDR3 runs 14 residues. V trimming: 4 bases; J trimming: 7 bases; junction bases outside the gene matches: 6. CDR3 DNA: TGCGCCAGCAGCCTGGGGACAGGGAAGAATGAGCAGTTCTTC. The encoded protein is CASSLGTGKNEQFF. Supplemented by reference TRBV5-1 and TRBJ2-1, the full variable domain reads KAGVTQTPRYLIKTRGQQVTLSCSPISGHRSVSWYQQTPGQGLQFLFEYFSETQRNKGNFPGRFSGRQFSNSRSEMNVSTLELGDSALYLCASSLGTGKNEQFFGPGTRLTVL.

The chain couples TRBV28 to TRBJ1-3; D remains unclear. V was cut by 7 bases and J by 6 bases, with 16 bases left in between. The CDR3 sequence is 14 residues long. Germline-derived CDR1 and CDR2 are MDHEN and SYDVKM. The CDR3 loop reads CASTSGRFENTIYF. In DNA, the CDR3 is TGTGCCAGCACCTCGGGGAGATTCGAAAACACCATATATTTT.

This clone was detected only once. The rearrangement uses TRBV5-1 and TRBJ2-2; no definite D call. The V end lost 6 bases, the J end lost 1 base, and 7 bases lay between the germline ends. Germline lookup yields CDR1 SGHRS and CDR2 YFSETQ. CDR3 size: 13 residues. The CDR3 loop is CASTLLNTGELFF. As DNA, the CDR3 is TGCGCCAGCACCCTTTTGAACACCGGGGAGCTGTTTTTT.

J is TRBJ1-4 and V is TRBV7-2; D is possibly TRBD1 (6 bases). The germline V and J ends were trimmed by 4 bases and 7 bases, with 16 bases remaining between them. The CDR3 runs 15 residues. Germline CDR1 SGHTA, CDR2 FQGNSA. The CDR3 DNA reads TGTGCCAGCAGCTCCAACAGGGCTTCGATTGAAAAACTGTTTTTT. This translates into CASSSNRASIEKLFF.

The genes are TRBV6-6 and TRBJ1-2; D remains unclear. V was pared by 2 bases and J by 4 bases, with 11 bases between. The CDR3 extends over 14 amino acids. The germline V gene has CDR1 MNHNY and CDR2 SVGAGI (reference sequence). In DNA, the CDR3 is TGTGCCAGCAGTTACCCGGTGGTTGGCTATGGCTACACCTTC. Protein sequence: CASSYPVVGYGYTF.

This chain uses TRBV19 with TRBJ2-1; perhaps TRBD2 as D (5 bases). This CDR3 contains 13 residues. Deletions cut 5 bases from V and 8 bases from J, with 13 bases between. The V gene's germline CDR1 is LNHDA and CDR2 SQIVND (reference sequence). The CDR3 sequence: CASSFALVYEQFF. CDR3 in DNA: TGTGCCAGTAGTTTTGCACTAGTATATGAGCAGTTCTTC.

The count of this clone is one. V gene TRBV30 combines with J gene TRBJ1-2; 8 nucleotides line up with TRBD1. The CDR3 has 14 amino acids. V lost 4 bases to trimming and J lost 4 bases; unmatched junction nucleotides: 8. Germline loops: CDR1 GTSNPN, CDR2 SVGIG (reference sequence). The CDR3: CAWTHETGAYGYTF. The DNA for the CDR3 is TGTGCCTGGACCCACGAGACAGGGGCCTATGGCTACACCTTC. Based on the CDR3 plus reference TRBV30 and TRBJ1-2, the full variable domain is SQTIHQWPATLVQPVGSPLSLECTVEGTSNPNLYWYRQAAGRGLQLLFYSVGIGQISSEVPQNLSASRPQDRQFILSSKKLLLSDSGFYLCAWTHETGAYGYTFGSGTRLTVV.

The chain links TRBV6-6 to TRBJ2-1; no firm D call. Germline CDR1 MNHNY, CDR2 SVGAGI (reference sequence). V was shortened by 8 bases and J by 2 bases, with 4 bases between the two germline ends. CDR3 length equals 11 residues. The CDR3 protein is CASGPYNEQFF. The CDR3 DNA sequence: TGTGCCAGCGGCCCCTACAATGAGCAGTTCTTC.

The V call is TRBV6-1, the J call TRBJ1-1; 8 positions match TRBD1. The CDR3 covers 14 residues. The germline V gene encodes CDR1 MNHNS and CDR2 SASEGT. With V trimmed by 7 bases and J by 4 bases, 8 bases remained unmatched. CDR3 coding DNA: TGTGCCAGCATTTCACAGGGGGGGGCCACTGAAGCTTTCTTT. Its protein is CASISQGGATEAFF.

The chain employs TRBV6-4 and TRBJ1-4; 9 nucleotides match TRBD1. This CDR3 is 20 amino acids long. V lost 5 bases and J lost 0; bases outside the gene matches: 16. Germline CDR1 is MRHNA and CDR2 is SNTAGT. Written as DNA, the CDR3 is TGTGCCAGCAGTTTCACCGGGACAGGGAGATTCCTTGCAACTAATGAAAAACTGTTTTTT. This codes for CASSFTGTGRFLATNEKLFF.

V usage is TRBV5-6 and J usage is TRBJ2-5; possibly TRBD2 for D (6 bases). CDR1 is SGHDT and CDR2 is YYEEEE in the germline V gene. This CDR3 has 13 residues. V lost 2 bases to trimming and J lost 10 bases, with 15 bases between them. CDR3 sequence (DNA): TGTGCCAGCAGCTTAGGAGTCGGGCGGGGCCAGTACTTC. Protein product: CASSLGVGRGQYF.

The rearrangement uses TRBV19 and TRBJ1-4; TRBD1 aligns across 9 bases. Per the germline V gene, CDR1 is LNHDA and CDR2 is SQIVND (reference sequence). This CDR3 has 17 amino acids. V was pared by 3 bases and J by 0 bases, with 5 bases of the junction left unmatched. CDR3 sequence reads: CASSMGQGDATNEKLFF. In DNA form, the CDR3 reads TGTGCCAGTAGTATGGGACAGGGAGACGCAACTAATGAAAAACTGTTTTTT.

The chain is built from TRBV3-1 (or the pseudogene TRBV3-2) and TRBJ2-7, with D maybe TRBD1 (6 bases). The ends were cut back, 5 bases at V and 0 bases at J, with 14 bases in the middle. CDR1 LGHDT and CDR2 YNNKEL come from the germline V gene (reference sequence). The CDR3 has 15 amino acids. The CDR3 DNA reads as TGTGCCAGCAGCTACCGGGACACGCTCTCCTACGAGCAGTACTTC. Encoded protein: CASSYRDTLSYEQYF.

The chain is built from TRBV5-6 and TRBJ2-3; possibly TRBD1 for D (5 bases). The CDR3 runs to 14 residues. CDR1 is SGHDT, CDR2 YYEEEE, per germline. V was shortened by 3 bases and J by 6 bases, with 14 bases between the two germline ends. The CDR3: CASSWATGSDTQYF. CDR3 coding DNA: TGTGCCAGCAGCTGGGCCACAGGATCGGATACGCAGTATTTT. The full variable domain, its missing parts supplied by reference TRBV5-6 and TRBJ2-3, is DAGVTQSPTHLIKTRGQQVTLRCSPKSGHDTVSWYQQALGQGPQFIFQYYEEEERQRGNFPDRFSGHQFPNYSSELNVNALLLGDSALYLCASSWATGSDTQYFGPGTRLTVL.

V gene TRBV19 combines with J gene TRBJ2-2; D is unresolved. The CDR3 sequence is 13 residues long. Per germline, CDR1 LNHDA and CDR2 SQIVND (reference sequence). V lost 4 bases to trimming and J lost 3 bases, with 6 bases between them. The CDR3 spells CASSTGYTGELFF. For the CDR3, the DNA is TGTGCCAGTAGTACCGGGTACACCGGGGAGCTGTTTTTT.